Listed here are 5 T cell receptor beta chains from one sample, sequenced in a study of T cells in localized non-small cell lung cancer. TCRdb keeps only in-frame clones here, not all; method: immunoSEQ multiplex PCR. The sample lists more than 7,500 clones, 90% to 95% occurring once. Specimen: peripheral blood, collected before any cancer treatment. Source of these receptors: a woman aged 40-70 years with stage I squamous cell lung carcinoma.

This sequence joins TRBV14 and TRBJ2-5; D is uncertain. The CDR3 loop spans 15 amino acids. V dropped 2 bases and J dropped 4 bases, with 14 bases sitting between them. Germline assignment: CDR1 SGHDN and CDR2 FVKESK. The CDR3 loop reads CASSQWSSERETQYF. In DNA form, the CDR3 reads TGTGCCAGCAGCCAATGGTCCTCGGAAAGAGAGACCCAGTACTTC.

The J gene is TRBJ2-5, the V gene TRBV9; possibly TRBD2 for D (6 bases). The CDR3 has 12 amino acids. Germline CDR1 is SGDLS and CDR2 is YYNGEE. V dropped 4 bases and J dropped 5 bases, with 9 bases sitting between them. The CDR3 region has the DNA TGTGCCAGCAGCTCGGGGGTTGAGACCCAGTACTTC. This encodes CASSSGVETQYF.

This chain joins TRBV10-3 and TRBJ1-2; unclear D gene. Per the germline V gene, CDR1 is ENHRY and CDR2 is SYGVKD. This CDR3 has 16 residues. V lost 2 bases to trimming and J lost 6 bases, with 19 bases between them. The CDR3 spells CAISENPAVPFHGYTF. The CDR3 DNA follows: TGTGCCATCAGTGAGAACCCTGCCGTCCCTTTTCATGGCTACACCTTC.

The rearrangement uses TRBV7-2 and TRBJ2-7; D might be TRBD1 (6 bases). This CDR3 has 13 residues. Germline CDR1 SGHTA, CDR2 FQGNSA. V lost 4 bases to trimming and J lost 4 bases, with 11 bases between them. The CDR3 loop reads CASSSRGVYEQYF. DNA of the CDR3: TGTGCCAGCAGCTCCAGGGGTGTTTACGAGCAGTACTTC.

The V and J genes are TRBV15 and TRBJ1-2; D is unclear. V gave up 0 bases and J gave up 7 bases, with 12 bases separating them. The CDR3 totals 14 residues. In germline, CDR1 is LNHNV, CDR2 YYDKDF (reference sequence). For the CDR3, the DNA is TGTGCCACCAGCAGAGAAATGGAGGAAGGTGGCTACACCTTC. Translating gives CATSREMEEGGYTF.